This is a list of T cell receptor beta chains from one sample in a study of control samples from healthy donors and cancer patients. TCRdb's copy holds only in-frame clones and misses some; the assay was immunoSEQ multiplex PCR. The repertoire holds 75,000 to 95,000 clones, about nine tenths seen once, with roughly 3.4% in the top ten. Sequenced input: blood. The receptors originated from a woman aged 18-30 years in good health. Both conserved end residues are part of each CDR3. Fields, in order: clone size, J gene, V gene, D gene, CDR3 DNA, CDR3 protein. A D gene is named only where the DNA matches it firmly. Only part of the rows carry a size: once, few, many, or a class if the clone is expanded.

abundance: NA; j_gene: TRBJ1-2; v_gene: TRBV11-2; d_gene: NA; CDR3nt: TGTGCCAGCAGCTTAGATTGGGCACCAGAGGGTTATGGCTACACCTTC; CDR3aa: CASSLDWAPEGYGYTF
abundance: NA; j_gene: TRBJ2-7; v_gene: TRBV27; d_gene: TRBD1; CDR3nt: TGTGCCAGCAGGGAGACGGGACAGCCCAACGAGCAGTACTTC; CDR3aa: CASRETGQPNEQYF
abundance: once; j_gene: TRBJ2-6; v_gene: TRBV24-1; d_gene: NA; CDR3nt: TGTGCCACCAGTCCAGGATCCCTTTCCTCTGGGGCCAACGTCCTGACTTTC; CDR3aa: CATSPGSLSSGANVLTF
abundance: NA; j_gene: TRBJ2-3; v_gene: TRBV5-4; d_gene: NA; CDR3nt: TGTGCCAGCGGGCTAGCTGCAGATACGCAGTATTTT; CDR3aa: CASGLAADTQYF
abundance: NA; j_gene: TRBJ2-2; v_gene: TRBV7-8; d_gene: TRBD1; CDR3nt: TGTGCCAGCAGCACCCGACAGGGGCTACTTCACACCGGGGAGCTGTTTTTT; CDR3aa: CASSTRQGLLHTGELFF
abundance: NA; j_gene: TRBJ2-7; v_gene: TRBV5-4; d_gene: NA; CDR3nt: TGTGCCAGCAGCTTGGACCCCCCAGGGGTAGGGAACCAGCAGTACTTC; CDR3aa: CASSLDPPGVGNQQYF
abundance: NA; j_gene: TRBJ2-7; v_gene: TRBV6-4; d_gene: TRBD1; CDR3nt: TGTGCCAGCAGTGACTCGCGGTGGTGGGACAGGGAATATGACCCCTACGAGCAGTACTTC; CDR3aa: CASSDSRWWDREYDPYEQYF
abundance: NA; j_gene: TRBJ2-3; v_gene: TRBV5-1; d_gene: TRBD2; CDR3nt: TGCGCCAGCAGCCAGACCCTAGCGGTCCAGGCTACGCAGTATTTT; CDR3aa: CASSQTLAVQATQYF
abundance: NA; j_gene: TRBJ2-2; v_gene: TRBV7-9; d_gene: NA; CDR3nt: TGTGCCAGCAGCCTTTCGGCGGCTATCACCGGGGAGCTGTTTTTT; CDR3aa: CASSLSAAITGELFF
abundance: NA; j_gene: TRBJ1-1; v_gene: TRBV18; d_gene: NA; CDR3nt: TGTGCCAGCTCAGGGTCGGGTAGGCCTGAAGCTTTCTTT; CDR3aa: CASSGSGRPEAFF
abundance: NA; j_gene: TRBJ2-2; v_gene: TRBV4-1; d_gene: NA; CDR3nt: TGCGCCAGCAGCCAAGATACGGGTGCCGGGGAGCTGTTTTTT; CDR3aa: CASSQDTGAGELFF
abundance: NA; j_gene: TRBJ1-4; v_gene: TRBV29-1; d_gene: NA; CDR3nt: TGCAGCGTTGACGACCCCGGAACCGGCCTCAATGAAAAACTGTTTTTT; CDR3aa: CSVDDPGTGLNEKLFF
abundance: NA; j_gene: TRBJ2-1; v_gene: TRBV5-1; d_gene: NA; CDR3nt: TGCGCCAGCAGCTTGGCCGGGCGGGGAGACTACAATGAGCAGTTCTTC; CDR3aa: CASSLAGRGDYNEQFF
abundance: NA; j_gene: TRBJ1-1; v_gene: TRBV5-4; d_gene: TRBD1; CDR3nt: TGTGCCAGCAGCGCCGGACAGGGGGAGATGAACACTGAAGCTTTCTTT; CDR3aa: CASSAGQGEMNTEAFF
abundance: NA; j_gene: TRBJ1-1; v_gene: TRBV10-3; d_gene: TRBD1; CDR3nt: TGTGCCATCAGAGAACAGGGGGTGAACGAAGCTTTCTTT; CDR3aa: CAIREQGVNEAFF
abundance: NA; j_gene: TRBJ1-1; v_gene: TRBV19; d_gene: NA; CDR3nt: TGTGCCAGTAGTGTCTCCTCCGGGAATGAAGCTTTCTTT; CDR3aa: CASSVSSGNEAFF
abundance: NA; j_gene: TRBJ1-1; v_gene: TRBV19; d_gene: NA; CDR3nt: TGTGCCAGTAGCCATTACAGGGACGCTGAAGCTTTCTTT; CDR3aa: CASSHYRDAEAFF
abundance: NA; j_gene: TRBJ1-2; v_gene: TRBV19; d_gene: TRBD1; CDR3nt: TGTGCCCCCCACAAGAGGCAGGGGGCGCGCGACTATGGCTACACCTTC; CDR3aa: CAPHKRQGARDYGYTF
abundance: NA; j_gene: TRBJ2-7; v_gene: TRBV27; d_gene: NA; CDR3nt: TGTGCCAGCAGTTTAAAGTTCCCAGGTTACGAGCAGTACTTC; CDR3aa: CASSLKFPGYEQYF
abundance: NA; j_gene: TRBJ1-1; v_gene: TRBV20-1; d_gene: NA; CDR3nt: TGCAGTGCTAGTCCCATTGACACTGAAGCTTTCTTT; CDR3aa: CSASPIDTEAFF
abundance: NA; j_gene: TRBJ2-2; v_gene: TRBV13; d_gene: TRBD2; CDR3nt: TGTGCCAGCAGCTTATCCGGGACTAGGACGGACACCGGGGAGCTGTTTTTT; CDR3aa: CASSLSGTRTDTGELFF
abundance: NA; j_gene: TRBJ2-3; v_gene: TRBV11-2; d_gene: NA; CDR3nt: TGTGCCAGCGGGGATACGCAGTATTTT; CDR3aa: CASGDTQYF
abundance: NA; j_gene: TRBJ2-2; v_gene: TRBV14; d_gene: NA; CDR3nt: TGTGCCAGCAGCCATCGCGTCGGGCGTGGGGAGCTGTTTTTT; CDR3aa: CASSHRVGRGELFF
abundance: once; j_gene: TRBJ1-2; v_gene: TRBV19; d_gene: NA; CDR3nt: TGTGCCAGTAGTCTCCTTCTGCATGGGGGTCTCGACTCGGACTATGGCTACACCTTC; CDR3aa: CASSLLLHGGLDSDYGYTF
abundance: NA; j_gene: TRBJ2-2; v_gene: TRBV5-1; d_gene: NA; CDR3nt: TGCGCCAGCAGTAAAAAGCAGCATGGGAACGGGGAGCTGTTTTTT; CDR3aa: CASSKKQHGNGELFF
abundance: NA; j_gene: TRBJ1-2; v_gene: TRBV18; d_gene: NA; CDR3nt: TGTGCCAGCTCACCGGGGGGGATCGACTATGGCTACACCTTC; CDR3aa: CASSPGGIDYGYTF
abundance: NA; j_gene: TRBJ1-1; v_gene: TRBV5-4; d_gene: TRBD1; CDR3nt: TGTGCCAGCAGCCACCGGGACAGGGGGATCACTGAAGCTTTCTTT; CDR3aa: CASSHRDRGITEAFF
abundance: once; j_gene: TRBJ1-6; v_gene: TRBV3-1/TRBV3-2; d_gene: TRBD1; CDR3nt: TGTGCCAGCAGCCGACAGGGGGCCGACCAGAAACTCCACTTT; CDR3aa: CASSRQGADQKLHF
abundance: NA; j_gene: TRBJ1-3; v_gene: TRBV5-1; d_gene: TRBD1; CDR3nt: TGCGCCAGCAGCTCAAGCTTGACAGGGGCAGGAAACACCATATATTTT; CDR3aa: CASSSSLTGAGNTIYF
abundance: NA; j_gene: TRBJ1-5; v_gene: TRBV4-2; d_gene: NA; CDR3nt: TGTGCCAGCAGCCAAGACAGGGGATTGAGCAATCAGCCCCAGCATTTT; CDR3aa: CASSQDRGLSNQPQHF
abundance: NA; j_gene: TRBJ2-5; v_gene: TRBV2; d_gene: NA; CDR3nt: TGTGCCAGCAGTGAAGCTGGGACGTACGGCAGGGCACAAGAGACCCAGTACTTC; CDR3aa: CASSEAGTYGRAQETQYF
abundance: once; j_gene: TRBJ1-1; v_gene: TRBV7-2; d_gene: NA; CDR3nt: TGTGCCAGCAGCCAAGACAGGAACACTGAAGCTTTCTTT; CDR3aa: CASSQDRNTEAFF
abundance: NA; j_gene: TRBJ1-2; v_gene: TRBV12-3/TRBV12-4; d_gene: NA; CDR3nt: TGTGCCAGCAGTTTAGGATTAGATGGCTACACCTTC; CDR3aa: CASSLGLDGYTF
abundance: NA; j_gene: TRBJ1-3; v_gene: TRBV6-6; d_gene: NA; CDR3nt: TGTGCCAGCAGTCGTACGACGGGAGGATCGAAAGGGGGAAACACCATATATTTT; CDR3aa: CASSRTTGGSKGGNTIYF